The rows below give T cell receptor beta chains drawn from one sample of a study of blood T cell repertoires in COVID-19. The assay was immunoSEQ multiplex PCR, and TCRdb's table has in-frame clones only and misses some. Counted here are about 60,000 clones, nearly 90% occurring once; the ten biggest clones make up approximately 3.6%. Material for sequencing was peripheral blood. These receptors were obtained from a man in his 70s with acute or convalescent COVID-19. CDR3s include the opening cysteine and the closing phenylalanine or tryptophan. The order of the fields is J gene, V gene, clone size, D gene, CDR3 DNA, CDR3 protein. The D gene is left open where the match is weak. The size entry is marked missing in some rows and otherwise reads once, few, many or a size class.

>TRBJ1-2|TRBV5-1|.|TRBD1
TGCGCCAGCAGCTTTCAGGGACAGCCTGATCATGGCTACACCTTC
CASSFQGQPDHGYTF
>TRBJ2-7|TRBV21-1|.|.
TGTGCCAGCAGCAAAAGACCTCGCCGGACAGGGGGAACCTACGAGCAGTACTTC
CASSKRPRRTGGTYEQYF
>TRBJ2-1|TRBV2|.|.
TGTGCCAGCAGTACCTTGCCACAGGCCTCCAAATACAATGAGCAGTTCTTC
CASSTLPQASKYNEQFF
>TRBJ2-5|TRBV6-2/TRBV6-3|.|.
TGTGCCAGCAGTAACCTTTGGCCGCAAGAGACCCAGTACTTC
CASSNLWPQETQYF
>TRBJ2-2|TRBV7-9|few|.
TGTGCCAGCAGCTTAGAAGGGGTGAGGACCGGGGAGCTGTTTTTT
CASSLEGVRTGELFF
>TRBJ1-2|TRBV28|.|.
TGTGCCAGCAGTTTATACTCAACAGGGTCGGGTGGCTACACCTTC
CASSLYSTGSGGYTF
>TRBJ1-4|TRBV4-3|.|.
TGCGCCAGCAGCCACGGTGAAAGGCGAGGAGAAAAACTGTTTTTT
CASSHGERRGEKLFF
>TRBJ2-3|TRBV7-9|.|.
TGTGCCAGCAGGCCAGGGCGAGGATCCACAGATACGCAGTATTTT
CASRPGRGSTDTQYF
>TRBJ1-2|TRBV11-2|once|.
TGTGCCAGCAGCCCCTCCCCTCTCTATGGCTACACCTTC
CASSPSPLYGYTF
>TRBJ1-2|TRBV7-9|.|.
TGTGCCAGCAGCTTAGGGGTAGCAACTAACTATGGCTACACCTTC
CASSLGVATNYGYTF
>TRBJ1-2|TRBV5-5|.|.
TGTGCCAGCAGCTTCCAGGGAGGGGTTGGCTACACCTTC
CASSFQGGVGYTF
>TRBJ1-1|TRBV7-9|.|.
TGTGCCAGCAGCCCAGGGACTGAAGCTTTCTTT
CASSPGTEAFF
>TRBJ1-1|TRBV7-2|.|.
TGTGCCAGCAGCTTTGGATTAACAGGAAACACTGAAGCTTTCTTT
CASSFGLTGNTEAFF
>TRBJ2-3|TRBV7-2|.|.
TGTGCCAGCAGCTTAGTGGCAGTAGCCACAGATACGCAGTATTTT
CASSLVAVATDTQYF
>TRBJ2-1|TRBV19|few|TRBD2
TGTGCCAGTAGTACGCGGGAGAGCAATGAGCAGTTCTTC
CASSTRESNEQFF
>TRBJ1-2|TRBV7-9|.|TRBD1
TGTGCCAGCAGCTTTACAGAACGACAGGGGTACTATGGCTACACCTTC
CASSFTERQGYYGYTF
>TRBJ2-7|TRBV7-2|.|TRBD2
TGTGCCAGCAGCCTCGGGGGGTGGGGCGACCTTCGGGAGCAGTACTTC
CASSLGGWGDLREQYF
>TRBJ2-2|TRBV7-8|once|TRBD2
TGTGCCAGCAGCTTAACGGCGGGGGGGCACACCGGGGAGCTGTTTTTT
CASSLTAGGHTGELFF